This T cell receptor (beta chain) was sequenced for a study of blood T cell repertoires in COVID-19. Study-wide context: Samples came from the United States, Italy and Spain, spanning acute and convalescent COVID-19. The analysed material was cDNA or gDNA that came from T cells, B-cell-depleted T cells, or PBMCs.

In the original workflow: Estimation of nucleated cell counts relied on the amplification of reference gene primers. Sequencing used immunoSEQ multiplex PCR; TCRdb keeps in-frame clones, though not all of them. Clonal size and the V and J genes are those of that table, whereas D and trimming came from the DNA. The profile shows about 26,000 clones, approximately 77% of them singletons. The junction had 4 bases not matched to a gene; V was cut back by 6 bases and J by 0 bases. In germline, CDR1 is MNHNY, CDR2 SVGAGI (reference sequence). The CDR3 runs 15 residues. This clone was found a few times. This chain joins TRBV6-6 and TRBJ1-4; 7 bases are a match to TRBD1. Sequenced material: peripheral blood. The receptor was derived from a human donor in a cohort sampled during active COVID-19. The CDR3 nucleotides read TGTGCCAGCAGGGGACAGACAGCAACTAATGAAAAACTGTTTTTT. It specifies CASRGQTATNEKLFF.